One TCR beta chain is described in this entry. The target of this receptor is not known. It has no much larger one-base neighbor in the sample; base qualities were not kept. Whole blood was collected in K2EDTA tubes by collaborating institutions according to the institutions' own protocols. For TCRbeta analysis, collaborator samples were shipped as frozen whole blood, as isolated PBMCs, or as DNA extracted from either sample type. V was cut back by 4 bases and J by 2 bases, leaving a gap of 18 bases between them. Sequences SEHNR (CDR1) and FQNEAQ (CDR2) are obtained from the germline V gene (reference sequence). The CDR3 holds 16 amino acids from the cysteine to the phenylalanine. Of the read, only the CDR3 DNA is kept; its 48 bases are in frame from base 1. The data were obtained in a study of blood T cell repertoires in COVID-19 (dated by TCRdb to the early 2020s). Background on the whole study: Samples covering the acute and convalescent phases of COVID-19 were provided by collaborators in the United States, Italy and Spain. Where available, HLA class I and class II types were obtained from metadata supplied by the sample provider rather than from assay-based typing. Deeply sampled blood TCRbeta repertoires from subjects exposed to, actively infected with, or recovered from COVID-19 were included in the dataset. A de-identified subject ID, COVID-19 status, age in years and sex were almost always included in the sample metadata. Samples were obtained from the ongoing ImmuneRACE study (first 160 participants) and from about 1,300 subjects provided by 6 global collaborators. The repertoires were released in a freely available public database meant as a resource for research on the immune response to SARS-CoV-2. The prospective study material was composed of cDNA or gDNA derived from T cells, B-cell-depleted T cells, or PBMCs. Here is what the overall study found, with its caveats: The quantity of clinical and demographic metadata differed by source and by participant and was supplied without curation.

TCRbeta CDR3 regions were amplified from genomic DNA using the immunoSEQ Assay, a bias-controlled multiplex PCR. In the paper's pipeline: Nucleated cell counts per sample were estimated from amplification of reference gene primers within the assay. To quantify the absolute abundance of each unique TCRbeta CDR3 rearrangement, sequence reads were collapsed and filtered. For each sample, productive Simpson clonality was calculated as the square root of Simpson's diversity index over productive rearrangements. This immuneACCESS table, as held by TCRdb, lists in-frame sequences with V and J called but not all clones. Of the missing ones, under half trace to an unresolved V gene in checked studies; the others have no known cause. V, J and clone size derive from that table, while D and trimming were established from the DNA sequence. The sample data list over 95,000 clones, and approximately 90% of these were observed just once. The ten largest clones take up about a fifth of the sample.

Sequenced input: peripheral blood. The clonotype originates from a human donor with acute or convalescent COVID-19. The donor label of this sample is uncertain. The V and J genes are TRBV7-9 and TRBJ2-7; possibly the D gene is TRBD2, per 5 matching bases. The CDR3 region: CASSSRGPLTTYEQYF. The DNA sequence is TGTGCCAGCAGCTCAAGAGGGCCCCTCACCACCTACGAGCAGTACTTC.